Ten or more counts support the clone carrying this TCR beta chain. CDR3 length equals 13 residues. Germline trimming cut 6 bases from V and 3 bases from J; bases unmatched to any gene: 5. The germline gives CDR1 SGHTA, CDR2 FQGNSA. TCRdb recomputed calls from the RT-PCR reads with MiXCR, one row per CDR3 protein. Counted here are 900,000 to 1,000,000 distinct CDR3 sequences, 15% to 20% occurring once; the ten biggest clones make up around 6%. This record belongs to a study of patients and donors after allogeneic stem cell transplantation. The receptor comes from a human donor who was either an allogeneic HSCT recipient or a stem cell or donor lymphocyte infusion donor (not recorded which). It is not recorded whose cells these are; they may come from a transplant donor. J is TRBJ2-7 and V is TRBV7-2, with 7 positions matching TRBD1. Sample: blood, either unsorted or a sorted T cell fraction (not recorded which). In nucleotides, the CDR3 is TGTGCCAGCAGTTTCCGGGACAGCTACGAGCAGTACTTC. This encodes CASSFRDSYEQYF. Using reference TRBV7-2 and TRBJ2-7 for the parts outside the CDR3, the full variable domain is GAGVSQSPSNKVTEKGKDVELRCDPISGHTALYWYRQSLGQGLEFLIYFQGNSAPDKSGLPSDRFSAERTGGSVSTLTIQRTQQEDSAVYLCASSFRDSYEQYFGPGTRLTVT.